The following is a TCR beta chain sequence with its context. Its antigen is currently not known. No base quality values were provided; no much bigger clone lies one nucleotide off. The sample originates from a study of technical replicates of blood from a handful of donors (dated by TCRdb to 2017 to 2019). Sequences SGHRS (CDR1) and YFSETQ (CDR2) are obtained from the germline V gene. The V end gives up 3 bases and the J end 1 base, leaving 24 bases in the junction not matched to a gene. The CDR3 covers 21 residues, taking in both the cysteine and the phenylalanine. Left in the record is the CDR3 DNA by itself, 63 bases read in frame from the first base. The library was prepared using the immunoSEQ multiplex PCR assay. The table comes from immuneACCESS by way of TCRdb, which keeps in-frame sequences with V and J called. Part of the clones is missing from these tables; in studies checked, under half for an unresolved V gene and the rest for unknown reasons. In all, the sample holds 95,000 to 100,000 clones, and more than 90% of those were seen once. 0.22% of the sample is in the top ten clones.

Recombination linked TRBV5-1 to TRBJ1-1, with TRBD1 identical over 7 junction bases. This TCR derives from a human donor in good health. The specimen was T cells isolated from PBMCs. This receptor carries the CDR3 CASSSTGDEVSSASSNTEAFF. Read as DNA, the sequence is TGCGCCAGCAGCTCTACAGGGGACGAGGTTTCCTCAGCGAGTTCGAACACTGAAGCTTTCTTT.